This TCR beta chain was captured in a study of T cell changes during pregnancy in multiple sclerosis. J was trimmed by 0 bases and V by 3 bases; bases with no gene match: 5. Germline V gene lookup returns CDR1 MNHEY and CDR2 SMNVEV (reference sequence). This CDR3 spans 17 amino acids. The table came from immunoSEQ multiplex PCR; TCRdb's copy has only in-frame clones and leaves some out. The sample has approximately 50,000 clones, roughly 94% seen once. The TCR was taken from a female donor with multiple sclerosis, enrolled in a pregnancy study. This chain joins TRBV27 and TRBJ2-4; the match to TRBD1 covers 10 bases. The starting material was CD4+ T cells from peripheral blood mononuclear cells, obtained in the third trimester of pregnancy. Here the CDR3 reads CASSFGTGVLAKNIQYF. The DNA of the CDR3 is TGTGCCAGCAGTTTTGGGACAGGGGTTTTAGCCAAAAACATTCAGTACTTC.